Shown below are 2 T cell receptor beta chains from a single sample sequenced in a study of blood T cell repertoires in COVID-19. The method was immunoSEQ multiplex PCR; TCRdb's version includes in-frame clones alone and lacks a portion of them. This table has around 220,000 clones, roughly 87% appearing once. Sequenced: PBMCs or T cells enriched from blood (not recorded which). The receptor source for this set is a woman in her thirties with acute COVID-19.

V usage is TRBV6-2 or TRBV6-3 and J usage is TRBJ2-7; 9 bases line up with TRBD2. Germline V lookup: CDR1 MNHEY, CDR2 SVGEGT. This CDR3 is built from 19 residues. V trimming: 6 bases; J trimming: 0 bases; junction bases outside the gene matches: 18. Written as DNA, the CDR3 is TGTGCCAGCAGCCCTTCCACCGGGACTAGCATAATCAGCTCCTACGAGCAGTACTTC. Amino acids: CASSPSTGTSIISSYEQYF.

The chain is built from TRBV20-1 and TRBJ2-7; TRBD2 might be the D (6 bases). The germline gives CDR1 DFQATT, CDR2 SNEGSKA (reference sequence). This CDR3 is built from 12 residues. The V gene lost 3 bases and the J gene lost 2 bases, with 8 bases spanning the gap. CDR3 amino acids: CSASPGAYEQYF. CDR3 bases: TGCAGTGCTAGTCCGGGAGCCTACGAGCAGTACTTC.